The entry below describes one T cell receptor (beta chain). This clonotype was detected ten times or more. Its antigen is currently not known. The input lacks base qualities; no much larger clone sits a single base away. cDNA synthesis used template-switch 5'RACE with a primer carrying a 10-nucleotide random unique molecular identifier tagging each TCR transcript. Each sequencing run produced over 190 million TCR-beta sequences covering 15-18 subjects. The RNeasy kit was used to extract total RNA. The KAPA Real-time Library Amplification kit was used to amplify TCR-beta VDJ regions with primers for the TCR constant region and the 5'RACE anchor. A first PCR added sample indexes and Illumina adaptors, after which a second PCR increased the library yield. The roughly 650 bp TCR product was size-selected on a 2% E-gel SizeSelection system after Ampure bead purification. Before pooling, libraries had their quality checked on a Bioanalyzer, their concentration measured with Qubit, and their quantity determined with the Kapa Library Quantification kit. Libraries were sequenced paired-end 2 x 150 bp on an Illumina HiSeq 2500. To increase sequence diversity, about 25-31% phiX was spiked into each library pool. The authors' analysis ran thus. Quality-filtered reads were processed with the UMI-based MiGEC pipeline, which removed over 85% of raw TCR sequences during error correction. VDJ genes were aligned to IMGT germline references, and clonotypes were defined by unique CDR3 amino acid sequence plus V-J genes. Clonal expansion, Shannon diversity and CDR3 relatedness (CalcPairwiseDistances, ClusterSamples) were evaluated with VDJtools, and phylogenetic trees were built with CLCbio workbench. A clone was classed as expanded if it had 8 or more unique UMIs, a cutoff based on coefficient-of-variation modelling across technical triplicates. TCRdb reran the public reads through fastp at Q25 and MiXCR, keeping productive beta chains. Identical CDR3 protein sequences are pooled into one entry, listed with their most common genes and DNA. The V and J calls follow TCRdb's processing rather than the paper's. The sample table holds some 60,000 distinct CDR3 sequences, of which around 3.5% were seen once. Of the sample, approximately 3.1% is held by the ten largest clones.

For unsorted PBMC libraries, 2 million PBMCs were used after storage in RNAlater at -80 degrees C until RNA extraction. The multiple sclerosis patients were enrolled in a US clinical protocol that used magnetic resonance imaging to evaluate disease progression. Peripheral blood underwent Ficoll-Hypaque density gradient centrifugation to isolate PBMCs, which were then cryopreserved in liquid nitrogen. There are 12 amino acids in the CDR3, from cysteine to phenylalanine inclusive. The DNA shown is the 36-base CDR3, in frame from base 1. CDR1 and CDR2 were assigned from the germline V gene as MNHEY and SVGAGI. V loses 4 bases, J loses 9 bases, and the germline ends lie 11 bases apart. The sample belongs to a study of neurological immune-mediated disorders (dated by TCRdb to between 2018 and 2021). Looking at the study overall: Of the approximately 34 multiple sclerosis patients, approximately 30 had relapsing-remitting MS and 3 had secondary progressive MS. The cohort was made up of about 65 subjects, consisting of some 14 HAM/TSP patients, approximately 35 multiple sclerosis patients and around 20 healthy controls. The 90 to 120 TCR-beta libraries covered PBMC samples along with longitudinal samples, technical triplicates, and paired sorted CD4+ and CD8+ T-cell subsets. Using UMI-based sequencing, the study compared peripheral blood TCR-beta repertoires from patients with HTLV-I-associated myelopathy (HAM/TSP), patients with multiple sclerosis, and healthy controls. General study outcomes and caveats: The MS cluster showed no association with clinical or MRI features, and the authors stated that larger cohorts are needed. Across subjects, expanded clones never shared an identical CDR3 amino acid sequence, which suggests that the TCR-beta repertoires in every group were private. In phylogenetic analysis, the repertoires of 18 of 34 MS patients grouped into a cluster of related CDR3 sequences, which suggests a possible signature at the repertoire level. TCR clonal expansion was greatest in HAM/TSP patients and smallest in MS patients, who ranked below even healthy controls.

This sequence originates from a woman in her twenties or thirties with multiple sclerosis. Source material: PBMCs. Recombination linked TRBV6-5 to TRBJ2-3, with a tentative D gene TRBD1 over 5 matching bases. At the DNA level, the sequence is TGTGCCAGCAGTTCTGGACACCCCACGCAGTATTTT. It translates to CASSSGHPTQYF.